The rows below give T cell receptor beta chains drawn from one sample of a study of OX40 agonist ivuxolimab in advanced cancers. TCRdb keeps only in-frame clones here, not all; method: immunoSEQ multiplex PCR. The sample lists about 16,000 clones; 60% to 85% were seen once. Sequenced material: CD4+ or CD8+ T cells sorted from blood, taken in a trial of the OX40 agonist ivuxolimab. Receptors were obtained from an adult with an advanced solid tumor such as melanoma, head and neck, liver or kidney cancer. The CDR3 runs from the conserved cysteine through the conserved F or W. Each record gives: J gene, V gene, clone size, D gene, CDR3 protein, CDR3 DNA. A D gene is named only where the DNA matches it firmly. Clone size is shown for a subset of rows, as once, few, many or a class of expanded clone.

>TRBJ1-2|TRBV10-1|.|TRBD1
CASSAGTGDGYTF
TGCGCCAGCAGCGCTGGGACAGGGGATGGCTACACCTTC
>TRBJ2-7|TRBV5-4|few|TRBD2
CATTSGSSYEQYF
TGTGCCACTACTAGCGGCAGCTCCTACGAGCAGTACTTC
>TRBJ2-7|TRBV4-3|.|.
CASSLYRVSYEQYF
TGCGCCAGCAGCTTATACAGGGTCTCCTACGAGCAGTACTTC
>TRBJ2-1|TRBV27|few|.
CASSLLVGQEQFF
TGTGCCAGCAGTTTATTGGTTGGGCAGGAGCAGTTCTTC
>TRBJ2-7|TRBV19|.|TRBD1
CASSIFSGQGKYEQYF
TGTGCCAGTAGTATTTTCTCCGGACAGGGGAAATACGAGCAGTACTTC
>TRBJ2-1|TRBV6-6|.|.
CASSYDGFSYNEQFF
TGTGCCAGCAGTTACGACGGATTCTCCTACAATGAGCAGTTCTTC
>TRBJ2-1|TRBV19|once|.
CASSTSVNSYNEQFF
TGTGCCAGTAGTACCTCGGTAAACTCCTACAATGAGCAGTTCTTC
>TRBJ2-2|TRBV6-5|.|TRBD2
CASSKLADNTGELFF
TGTGCCAGCAGCAAACTAGCGGATAACACCGGGGAGCTGTTTTTT
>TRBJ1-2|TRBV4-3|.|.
CASSQDLGGANYGYTF
TGCGCCAGCAGCCAAGATCTCGGGGGGGCTAACTATGGCTACACCTTC
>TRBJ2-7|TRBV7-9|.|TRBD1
CASSHVGQSYEQYF
TGTGCCAGCAGCCACGTGGGACAGTCCTACGAGCAGTACTTC
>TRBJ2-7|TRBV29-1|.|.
CSVEGGNPYEQYF
TGCAGCGTTGAAGGGGGGAACCCCTACGAGCAGTACTTC
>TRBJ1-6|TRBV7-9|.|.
CASSEYRRSGSPLHF
TGTGCCAGCAGCGAGTACAGGAGATCCGGATCACCCCTCCACTTT
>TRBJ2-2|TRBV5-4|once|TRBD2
CASSLGLAGGNTGELFF
TGTGCCAGCAGCTTGGGACTAGCGGGGGGGAACACCGGGGAGCTGTTTTTT
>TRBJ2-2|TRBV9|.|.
CASSGSGGLSGELFF
TGTGCCAGCAGCGGTTCCGGGGGCTTATCCGGGGAGCTGTTTTTT
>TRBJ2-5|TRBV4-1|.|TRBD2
CASSQGGGTSERVYQETQYF
TGCGCCAGCAGCCAAGGAGGCGGGACTAGCGAAAGGGTGTACCAAGAGACCCAGTACTTC
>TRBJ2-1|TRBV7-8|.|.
CASSRGGNEQFF
TGTGCCAGCAGCAGAGGGGGCAATGAGCAGTTCTTC
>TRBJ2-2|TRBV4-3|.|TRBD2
CASSRSLNLAGGRNGELFF
TGCGCCAGCAGCCGATCGCTGAATTTAGCGGGAGGGCGAAACGGGGAGCTGTTTTTT
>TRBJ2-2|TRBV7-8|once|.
CASSRDRELFF
TGTGCCAGCAGCCGAGACCGGGAGCTGTTTTTT
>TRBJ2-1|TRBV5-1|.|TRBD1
CASSLGTGGYGDEQFF
TGCGCCAGCAGCTTGGGGACAGGGGGCTACGGGGATGAGCAGTTCTTC
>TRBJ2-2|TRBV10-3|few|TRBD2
CAISEFGSGRNFDTGELFF
TGTGCCATCAGTGAGTTTGGTAGCGGGAGGAATTTTGACACCGGGGAGCTGTTTTTT